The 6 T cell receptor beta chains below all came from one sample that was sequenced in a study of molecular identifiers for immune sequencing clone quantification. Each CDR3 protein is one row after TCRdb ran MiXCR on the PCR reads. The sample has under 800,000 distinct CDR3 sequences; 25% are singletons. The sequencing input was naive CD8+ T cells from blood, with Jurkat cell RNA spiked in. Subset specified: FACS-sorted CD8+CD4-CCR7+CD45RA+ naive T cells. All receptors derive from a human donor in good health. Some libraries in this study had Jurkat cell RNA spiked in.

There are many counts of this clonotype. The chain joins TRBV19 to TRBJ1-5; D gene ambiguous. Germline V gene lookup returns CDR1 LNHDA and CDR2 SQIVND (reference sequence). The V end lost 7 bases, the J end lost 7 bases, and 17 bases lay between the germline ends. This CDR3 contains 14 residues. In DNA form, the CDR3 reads TGTGCCAGTACCTCGATGGGTTTATGGCAGCCCCAGCATTTT. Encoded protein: CASTSMGLWQPQHF.

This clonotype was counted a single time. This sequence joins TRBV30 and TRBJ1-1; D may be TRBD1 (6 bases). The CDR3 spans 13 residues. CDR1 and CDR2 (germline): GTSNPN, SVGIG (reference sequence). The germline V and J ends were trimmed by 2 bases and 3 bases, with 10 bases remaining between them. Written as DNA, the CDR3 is TGTGCCTGGAGTTCGGACAGTTACACTGAAGCTTTCTTT. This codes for CAWSSDSYTEAFF.

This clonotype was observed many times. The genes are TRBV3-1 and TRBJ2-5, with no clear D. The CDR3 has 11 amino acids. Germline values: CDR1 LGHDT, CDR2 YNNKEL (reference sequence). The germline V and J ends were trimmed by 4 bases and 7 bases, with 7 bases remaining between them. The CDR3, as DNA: TGTGCCAGCAGCCGATCCCTGACCCAGTACTTC. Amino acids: CASSRSLTQYF.

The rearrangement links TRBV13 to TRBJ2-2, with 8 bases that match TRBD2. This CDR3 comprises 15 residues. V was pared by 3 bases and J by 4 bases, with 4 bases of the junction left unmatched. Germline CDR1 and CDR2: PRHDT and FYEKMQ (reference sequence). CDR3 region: CASSFSGAVTGELFF. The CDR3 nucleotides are TGTGCCAGCAGCTTTAGCGGGGCGGTCACCGGGGAGCTGTTTTTT. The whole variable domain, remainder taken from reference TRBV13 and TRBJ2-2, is AAGVIQSPRHLIKEKRETATLKCYPIPRHDTVYWYQQGPGQDPQFLISFYEKMQSDKGSIPDRFSAQQFSDYHSELNMSSLELGDSALYFCASSFSGAVTGELFFGEGSRLTVL.

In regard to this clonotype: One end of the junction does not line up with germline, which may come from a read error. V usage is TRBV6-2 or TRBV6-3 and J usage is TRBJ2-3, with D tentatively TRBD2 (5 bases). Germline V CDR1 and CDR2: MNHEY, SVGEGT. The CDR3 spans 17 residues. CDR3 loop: CASGYEYGDTAPDTQYF. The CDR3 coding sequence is TGTGCCAGCGGTTACGAATACGGGGATACTGCACCGGATACGCAGTATTTT.

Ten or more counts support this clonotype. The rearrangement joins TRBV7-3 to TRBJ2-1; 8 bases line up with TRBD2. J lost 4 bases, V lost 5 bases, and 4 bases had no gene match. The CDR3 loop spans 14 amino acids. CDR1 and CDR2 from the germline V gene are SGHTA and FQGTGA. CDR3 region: CASSLGLGYNEQFF. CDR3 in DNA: TGTGCCAGCAGCCTGGGACTAGGGTACAATGAGCAGTTCTTC.